A single sample gave rise to the 20 T cell receptor beta chains below, sequenced in a study of a mutant IDH1 vaccine in newly diagnosed glioma. Time point specified: week 5, during vaccination. In every dose of vaccine, 300 ug of mutant IDH1 20-mer peptide was given alongside topical imiquimod. No antigen has been identified for these receptors. TCRdb's table, derived via immunoSEQ multiplex PCR, lists solely in-frame clones and lacks some. The repertoire holds tens of thousands of clones, with around 82% as singletons. The specimen comprised PBMCs, sampled from a glioma patient whose treatment included an IDH1 peptide vaccine. The receptors derive from a woman aged 18-30 years with glioma. Some clones in this sample may be carry-over from other donors' samples.

The J gene is TRBJ2-7, the V gene TRBV1; the table's D gene call, TRBD1, was not cross checked with the DNA. TRBV1 is termed a pseudogene. The CDR3 totals 15 residues. Written as DNA, the CDR3 is TGCACCAGCAGCCAAGAGTGGCAGGGCACCTACGAGCAGTACTTC. Its translation: CTSSQEWQGTYEQYF.

The chain joins TRBV7-8 to TRBJ1-2; no firm D call. The CDR3 consists of 14 residues. The V end was cut by 3 bases, the J end by 0 bases, with 8 bases between. The germline V gene has CDR1 SGHVS and CDR2 FQNEAQ. CDR3 residues: CASSFTRANYGYTF. The CDR3 coding sequence is TGTGCCAGCAGCTTTACAAGAGCTAACTATGGCTACACCTTC.

The rearrangement joins TRBV27 to TRBJ1-1; D is undetermined. The CDR3 length is 14 residues. The V gene's germline CDR1 is MNHEY and CDR2 SMNVEV (reference sequence). Trimming removed 3 bases at V and 4 bases at J, with 12 bases between. CDR3 nucleotides: TGTGCCAGCAGTTTCGTGGGGTACTCCACTGAAGCTTTCTTT. It yields the protein CASSFVGYSTEAFF.

The V call is TRBV5-1, the J call TRBJ2-5; no clear D gene. Trimming left V 2 bases short and J 1 base short, with 9 bases between. The CDR3 has 14 amino acids. Per the germline V gene, CDR1 is SGHRS and CDR2 is YFSETQ. CDR3 sequence: CASSFQSFQETQYF. In nucleotides, the CDR3 is TGCGCCAGCAGCTTTCAGTCCTTCCAAGAGACCCAGTACTTC.

The genes are TRBV11-2 and TRBJ1-1, with D uncertain. CDR1 and CDR2 from the germline V gene are SGHAT and FQNNGV. V dropped 5 bases and J dropped 0 bases, with 10 bases sitting between them. This CDR3 region has 14 residues. CDR3 nucleotide sequence: TGTGCCAGCAGCACATTGGGCATGAACACTGAAGCTTTCTTT. Its translation: CASSTLGMNTEAFF. Combining the CDR3 with reference TRBV11-2 and TRBJ1-1 gives the whole variable domain EAGVAQSPRYKIIEKRQSVAFWCNPISGHATLYWYQQILGQGPKLLIQFQNNGVVDDSQLPKDRFSAERLKGVDSTLKIQPAKLEDSAVYLCASSTLGMNTEAFFGQGTRLTVV.

This chain uses TRBV7-8 with TRBJ1-2; TRBD1 might be the D (5 bases). The CDR3 extends over 16 amino acids. Deletions cut 2 bases from V and 0 bases from J, with 13 bases between. The germline V gene encodes CDR1 SGHVS and CDR2 FQNEAQ. CDR3 bases: TGTGCCAGCAGCTTAAGATCGGGGACGGCTAACTATGGCTACACCTTC. Protein product: CASSLRSGTANYGYTF.

The chain employs TRBV4-3 and TRBJ1-2, with D maybe TRBD1 (5 bases). CDR1 is LGHNA and CDR2 is YSLEER in the germline V gene. This CDR3 has 14 residues. Trimming removed 3 bases at V and 10 bases at J, with 18 bases between. CDR3 protein: CASSHVDSRGNYTF. The CDR3 nucleotides read TGCGCCAGCAGCCACGTTGACAGCCGGGGTAACTACACCTTC.

This clone has just a few counts. The chain links TRBV30 to TRBJ1-5, with no clear D. Per the germline V gene, CDR1 is GTSNPN and CDR2 is SVGIG (reference sequence). The V end lost 2 bases, the J end lost 0 bases, and 2 bases lay between the germline ends. This CDR3 has 12 residues. DNA for the CDR3: TGTGCCTGGAGTAATAGCAATCAGCCCCAGCATTTT. This translates into CAWSNSNQPQHF.

The J gene is TRBJ2-7, the V gene TRBV19, with TRBD1 matching over 8 bases. J was trimmed by 0 bases and V by 7 bases; bases with no gene match: 5. Germline V gene data show CDR1 as LNHDA and CDR2 as SQIVND (reference sequence). The CDR3 sequence is 14 residues long. CDR3 coding DNA: TGTGCCAGTACTGTGACAGGGGTCTCCTACGAGCAGTACTTC. Translated: CASTVTGVSYEQYF.

The chain uses TRBV19 and TRBJ1-5; 9 bases are a match to TRBD1. V trimming: 7 bases; J trimming: 3 bases; junction bases outside the gene matches: 7. The CDR3 loop spans 15 amino acids. Germline CDR1 and CDR2: LNHDA and SQIVND (reference sequence). CDR3 nucleotide sequence: TGTGCCAGTATAAGGACAGGGGTCGACAATCAGCCCCAGCATTTT. It translates to CASIRTGVDNQPQHF.

The chain employs TRBV4-2 and TRBJ1-4; possibly TRBD1 for D (5 bases). The germline V and J ends were trimmed by 1 base and 4 bases, with 16 bases remaining between them. This CDR3 contains 17 residues. Per the germline V gene, CDR1 is LGHNA and CDR2 is YNFKEQ. In DNA form, the CDR3 reads TGTGCCAGCAGCCAAGTTAGCATCGGGGGGAATAATGAAAAACTGTTTTTT. This codes for CASSQVSIGGNNEKLFF.

This sequence joins TRBV10-3 and TRBJ2-7, with 7 bases matching TRBD2. The germline V gene has CDR1 ENHRY and CDR2 SYGVKD. The junction had 14 bases not matched to a gene; V was cut back by 6 bases and J by 6 bases. The CDR3 runs 15 residues. DNA for the CDR3: TGTGCCATCAGCGGGAGCGGGACCTCCCCAGGCGAGCAGTACTTC. Amino acids: CAISGSGTSPGEQYF.

V is TRBV6-6 and J is TRBJ1-1; a possible D gene is TRBD1 (5 bases). CDR1 is MNHNY and CDR2 is SVGAGI in the germline V gene (reference sequence). This CDR3 comprises 15 residues. V lost 3 bases and J 3 bases, leaving 14 bases between the germline ends. The CDR3, as DNA: TGTGCCAGCAGTTATCCCCGGGGGGGGGACACTGAAGCTTTCTTT. Protein: CASSYPRGGDTEAFF.

V gene TRBV7-2 combines with J gene TRBJ1-6; D ambiguous. The germline CDR1 and CDR2 sequences are SGHTA and FQGNSA. V gave up 4 bases and J gave up 7 bases, with 14 bases separating them. CDR3 length equals 15 residues. The CDR3 loop is CASSSSGSLNSPLHF. The DNA for the CDR3 is TGTGCCAGCAGCTCATCCGGGAGTCTAAATTCACCCCTCCACTTT.

The chain uses TRBV9 and TRBJ2-7; weak D call: TRBD2 (6 bases). The CDR3 has 14 residues. With 4 bases removed from V and 5 bases from J, the gap between germline ends came to 16 bases. CDR1 is SGDLS and CDR2 is YYNGEE in the germline V gene. CDR3 in DNA: TGTGCCAGCAGCCCCGGTCGGCTAGCGCACGAGCAGTACTTC. As protein: CASSPGRLAHEQYF.

CDR3: CASRPVSYSGNTIYF. The CDR3 region has the DNA TGTGCCAGCAGGCCCGTATCCTACTCTGGAAACACCATATATTTT. V usage is TRBV6-5 and J usage is TRBJ1-3, with unresolved D. The CDR3 is 15 amino acids. CDR1 MNHEY and CDR2 SVGAGI come from the germline V gene. V was cut by 6 bases and J by 0 bases, with 12 bases left in between.

V gene TRBV9 combines with J gene TRBJ2-7; TRBD2 is a possible D gene (5 bases). CDR3 length: 14 amino acids. V shed 4 bases and J shed 2 bases, with 13 bases lying between them. CDR1 is SGDLS and CDR2 is YYNGEE in the germline V gene. The CDR3 coding sequence is TGTGCCAGCAGCACAGAGGGATCCACCTACGAGCAGTACTTC. Translation: CASSTEGSTYEQYF.

This clone has just one count. This rearrangement joins TRBV29-1 to TRBJ2-7; 10 bases align to TRBD2. V was clipped by 7 bases and J by 3 bases; unmatched bases: 3. In germline, CDR1 is SQVTM, CDR2 ANQGSEA. The CDR3 is made up of 12 amino acids. For the CDR3, the DNA is TGCAGCGCCCGGACTAGCGGCTACGAGCAGTACTTC. It yields the protein CSARTSGYEQYF.

The chain has TRBV9 and TRBJ1-3, with D perhaps TRBD1 (5 bases). Trimming pared 0 bases from V and 2 bases from J, leaving 6 bases between. This CDR3 has 14 amino acids. The germline V gene encodes CDR1 SGDLS and CDR2 YYNGEE. The CDR3 DNA is TGTGCCAGCAGCGTAGCAGGGACTGGAAACACCATATATTTT. Amino acid sequence: CASSVAGTGNTIYF.

The chain combines TRBV30 with TRBJ2-5; D not certain. Near its end, the DNA agrees better with TRBJ2-7, so the J call may be wrong. The CDR3 length is 12 residues. Germline V CDR1 and CDR2: GTSNPN, SVGIG (reference sequence). The CDR3 is CAWSPGAYEQYF. As DNA, the CDR3 is TGTGCCTGGAGTCCGGGCGCCTACGAGCAGTACTTC.